A selection of T cell receptor beta chains follows, all from one sample in a study of shared clonotypes between healthy human individuals. The repertoire was sequenced with immunoSEQ multiplex PCR; TCRdb's copy has only in-frame clones and lacks some. This sample has a few million clones, with approximately 94% found just once. Source material: naive CD4+ T cells sorted from blood. These receptor sequences come from a man aged 18 to 30 in good health. Both conserved end residues are part of each CDR3. A D gene is named only where the DNA matches it firmly. Clone size, where shown, is once, few, many, or a class for clones that have expanded.

CDR3nt: TGTGCCAGCAGCTTAGGAGACAGCTACTATGGCTACACCTTC; CDR3aa: CASSLGDSYYGYTF; v_gene: TRBV7-9; abundance: NA; j_gene: TRBJ1-2; d_gene: NA
CDR3nt: TGCGCCAGCAGCCAAGATCGCGCAGACAGGGCCTATGGCTACACCTTC; CDR3aa: CASSQDRADRAYGYTF; v_gene: TRBV4-1; abundance: NA; j_gene: TRBJ1-2; d_gene: TRBD1
CDR3nt: TGTGCCAGCAGTTCGACCGGGAACACTGAAGCTTTCTTT; CDR3aa: CASSSTGNTEAFF; v_gene: TRBV25-1; abundance: NA; j_gene: TRBJ1-1; d_gene: NA
CDR3nt: TGTGCCAGCACTCCGGATGCCACGTCGGAGACCCAGTACTTC; CDR3aa: CASTPDATSETQYF; v_gene: TRBV6-6; abundance: NA; j_gene: TRBJ2-5; d_gene: NA
CDR3nt: TGTGCCAGCAGCGTAGACAGGGGCCAGGATGCTTTCTTT; CDR3aa: CASSVDRGQDAFF; v_gene: TRBV11-2; abundance: NA; j_gene: TRBJ1-1; d_gene: TRBD1
CDR3nt: TGTGCCAGCAGTTACTCGGTAGGGACAGGGGAAAAACTGTTTTTT; CDR3aa: CASSYSVGTGEKLFF; v_gene: TRBV6-5; abundance: NA; j_gene: TRBJ1-4; d_gene: TRBD1
CDR3nt: TGTGCCAGCAGCTCGATAGATTTGGGGGGGGCTCTCCCCCCCGATACGCAGTATTTT; CDR3aa: CASSSIDLGGALPPDTQYF; v_gene: TRBV7-3; abundance: NA; j_gene: TRBJ2-3; d_gene: NA
CDR3nt: TGTGCCATCAGTGACTACGAGCAGTACTTC; CDR3aa: CAISDYEQYF; v_gene: TRBV10-3; abundance: few; j_gene: TRBJ2-7; d_gene: NA
CDR3nt: TGCGCCAGCAGCTTGGGGGGGCTCCAAGAGACCCAGTACTTC; CDR3aa: CASSLGGLQETQYF; v_gene: TRBV5-1; abundance: NA; j_gene: TRBJ2-5; d_gene: NA
CDR3nt: TGTGCCAGCAGGAAGGGCCAGCCCCAGGGGTCACCCCTCCACTTT; CDR3aa: CASRKGQPQGSPLHF; v_gene: TRBV2; abundance: few; j_gene: TRBJ1-6; d_gene: NA
CDR3nt: TGCGCCAGCAGCTTGGTGGGAGATGAAGCTTTCTTT; CDR3aa: CASSLVGDEAFF; v_gene: TRBV5-1; abundance: once; j_gene: TRBJ1-1; d_gene: NA
CDR3nt: TGTGCCAGCAGCTTGGGGATGAGCACAGATACGCAGTATTTT; CDR3aa: CASSLGMSTDTQYF; v_gene: TRBV5-4; abundance: NA; j_gene: TRBJ2-3; d_gene: NA
CDR3nt: TGTGCCATCAGTGAGGGACTAGCGGGGTCCTACGAGCAGTACTTC; CDR3aa: CAISEGLAGSYEQYF; v_gene: TRBV10-3; abundance: NA; j_gene: TRBJ2-7; d_gene: TRBD2
CDR3nt: TGCGCCAGTCGGGATCTATCCTCTGGAAACACCATATATTTT; CDR3aa: CASRDLSSGNTIYF; v_gene: TRBV10-2; abundance: NA; j_gene: TRBJ1-3; d_gene: NA
CDR3nt: TGTGCCAGTAGTCCCGGGACACCCTATGGCTACACCTTC; CDR3aa: CASSPGTPYGYTF; v_gene: TRBV19; abundance: NA; j_gene: TRBJ1-2; d_gene: NA
CDR3nt: TGTGCCAGTAGTATAGACGAGGGCCTAACGAAGGGAGCTTTCTTT; CDR3aa: CASSIDEGLTKGAFF; v_gene: TRBV19; abundance: NA; j_gene: TRBJ1-1; d_gene: NA
CDR3nt: TGTGCTAGCAGCCGCACCAGGGCAGAGAACACCGGGGAGCTGTTTTTT; CDR3aa: CASSRTRAENTGELFF; v_gene: TRBV7-7; abundance: NA; j_gene: TRBJ2-2; d_gene: NA
CDR3nt: TGTGCCAGCAGCCTAAGGACAGGGACGATAGTTTATAATGAAGCTTTCTTT; CDR3aa: CASSLRTGTIVYNEAFF; v_gene: TRBV5-6; abundance: NA; j_gene: TRBJ1-1; d_gene: TRBD1
CDR3nt: TGCGCCAGCAGCCCCCGGCCAGGGCCCGACTACGAGCAGTACTTC; CDR3aa: CASSPRPGPDYEQYF; v_gene: TRBV4-1; abundance: NA; j_gene: TRBJ2-7; d_gene: NA
CDR3nt: TGTGCCAGCAAACGGATAAATCAAGGTATAGATACGCAGTATTTT; CDR3aa: CASKRINQGIDTQYF; v_gene: TRBV2; abundance: NA; j_gene: TRBJ2-3; d_gene: NA
CDR3nt: TGCAGCGTTGTGCCGGGACAGGGGGCCTATGGCTACACCTTC; CDR3aa: CSVVPGQGAYGYTF; v_gene: TRBV29-1; abundance: NA; j_gene: TRBJ1-2; d_gene: TRBD1
CDR3nt: TGTGCCAGCAGCTTATTCCCGGGGAAGACGAATAGCAATCAGCCCCAGCATTTT; CDR3aa: CASSLFPGKTNSNQPQHF; v_gene: TRBV7-8; abundance: NA; j_gene: TRBJ1-5; d_gene: NA
CDR3nt: TGTGCCAGCAGCACAAGGACAGGGGTGAACACCGGGGAGCTGTTTTTT; CDR3aa: CASSTRTGVNTGELFF; v_gene: TRBV9; abundance: NA; j_gene: TRBJ2-2; d_gene: TRBD1
CDR3nt: TGTGCCAGCAGTGTCCTCCTCGGGGTCGACTATGGCTACACCTTC; CDR3aa: CASSVLLGVDYGYTF; v_gene: TRBV2; abundance: NA; j_gene: TRBJ1-2; d_gene: NA
CDR3nt: TGTGCCAGCAGCCCCTCTAGCGCCTCCTACGAGCAGTACTTC; CDR3aa: CASSPSSASYEQYF; v_gene: TRBV7-6; abundance: NA; j_gene: TRBJ2-7; d_gene: NA
CDR3nt: TGTGCCAGCACCCTGGGACAGAGAGCCAAAAACATTCAGTACTTC; CDR3aa: CASTLGQRAKNIQYF; v_gene: TRBV6-1; abundance: NA; j_gene: TRBJ2-4; d_gene: TRBD1
CDR3nt: TGTGCCAGTAGTATACCCAGACAGGGGGGAGTCTATGGCTACACCTTC; CDR3aa: CASSIPRQGGVYGYTF; v_gene: TRBV19; abundance: NA; j_gene: TRBJ1-2; d_gene: TRBD1
CDR3nt: TGTGCCAGCAGTGAAGAAACGGATTTCAATGAGCAGTTCTTC; CDR3aa: CASSEETDFNEQFF; v_gene: TRBV2; abundance: NA; j_gene: TRBJ2-1; d_gene: NA
CDR3nt: TGTGCCAGCACCCACCGGCCGCAGGGAGGCTACGAGCAGTACTTC; CDR3aa: CASTHRPQGGYEQYF; v_gene: TRBV11-1; abundance: NA; j_gene: TRBJ2-7; d_gene: NA
CDR3nt: TGTGCCAGCAGCACGTACTCCTATGGCTACACCTTC; CDR3aa: CASSTYSYGYTF; v_gene: TRBV5-6; abundance: NA; j_gene: TRBJ1-2; d_gene: NA
CDR3nt: TGTGCCAGTATGGACAGGGCGGCTGAAAAACTGTTTTTT; CDR3aa: CASMDRAAEKLFF; v_gene: TRBV19; abundance: NA; j_gene: TRBJ1-4; d_gene: TRBD1
CDR3nt: TGTGCCAGCAGCCCCCGAGCCGAGTCCTCCTACGAGCAGTACTTC; CDR3aa: CASSPRAESSYEQYF; v_gene: TRBV11-3; abundance: NA; j_gene: TRBJ2-7; d_gene: NA
CDR3nt: TGTGCCAGTAGTATAGCAGTGAGTAGCACAGATACGCAGTATTTT; CDR3aa: CASSIAVSSTDTQYF; v_gene: TRBV19; abundance: NA; j_gene: TRBJ2-3; d_gene: NA
CDR3nt: TGTGCCAGCAGTTCCGGGACACAAAATCAGCCCCAGCATTTT; CDR3aa: CASSSGTQNQPQHF; v_gene: TRBV6-1; abundance: NA; j_gene: TRBJ1-5; d_gene: NA
CDR3nt: TGCGCCAGCAGCCTTCTGGGAGGTGGCCCTGAAGCTTTCTTT; CDR3aa: CASSLLGGGPEAFF; v_gene: TRBV5-1; abundance: NA; j_gene: TRBJ1-1; d_gene: NA
CDR3nt: TGTGCCAGCAGTTTCGGGACAGGGGGGAATCAGCCCCAGCATTTT; CDR3aa: CASSFGTGGNQPQHF; v_gene: TRBV2; abundance: few; j_gene: TRBJ1-5; d_gene: TRBD1
CDR3nt: NA; CDR3aa: CASSNVGAGTTFF; v_gene: TRBV7-2; abundance: NA; j_gene: TRBJ1-1; d_gene: NA
CDR3nt: TGTGCCATCCCCCCGGGGGGCCGCTACGAGCAGTACTTC; CDR3aa: CAIPPGGRYEQYF; v_gene: TRBV6-6; abundance: NA; j_gene: TRBJ2-7; d_gene: NA
CDR3nt: TGTGCCAGCAGTGTACTCACTAGCGGTCAGCCCCAGCATTTT; CDR3aa: CASSVLTSGQPQHF; v_gene: TRBV6-1; abundance: NA; j_gene: TRBJ1-5; d_gene: NA
CDR3nt: TGCGCCAGCAGCTTGGATTCCAGGGGGCAGGAAAAACTGTTTTTT; CDR3aa: CASSLDSRGQEKLFF; v_gene: TRBV5-1; abundance: NA; j_gene: TRBJ1-4; d_gene: TRBD1
CDR3nt: TGTGCCAGCAGTTTGGACAGGGTTGGAAATTCACCCCTCCACTTT; CDR3aa: CASSLDRVGNSPLHF; v_gene: TRBV2; abundance: NA; j_gene: TRBJ1-6; d_gene: TRBD1
CDR3nt: TGTGCCAGCAGCGTTGAGCAGGGAACGCAGCCCCAGCATTTT; CDR3aa: CASSVEQGTQPQHF; v_gene: TRBV5-6; abundance: NA; j_gene: TRBJ1-5; d_gene: NA